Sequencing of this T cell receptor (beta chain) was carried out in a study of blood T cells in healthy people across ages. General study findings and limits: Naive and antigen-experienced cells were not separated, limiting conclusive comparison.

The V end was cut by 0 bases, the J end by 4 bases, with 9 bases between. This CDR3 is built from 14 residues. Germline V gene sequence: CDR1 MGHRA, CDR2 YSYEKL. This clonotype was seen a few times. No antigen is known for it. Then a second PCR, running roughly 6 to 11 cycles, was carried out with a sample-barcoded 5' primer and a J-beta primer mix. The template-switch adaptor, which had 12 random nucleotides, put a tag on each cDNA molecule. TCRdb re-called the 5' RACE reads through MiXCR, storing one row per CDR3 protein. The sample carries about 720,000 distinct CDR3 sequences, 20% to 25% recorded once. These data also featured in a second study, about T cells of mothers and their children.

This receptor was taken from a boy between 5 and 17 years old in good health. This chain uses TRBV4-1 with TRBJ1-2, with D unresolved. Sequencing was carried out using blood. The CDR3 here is CASSQEGLAYGYTF. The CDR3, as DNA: TGCGCCAGCAGCCAAGAAGGCCTAGCCTATGGCTACACCTTC.